This T cell receptor beta chain was documented in a study of radiotherapy plus CTLA-4 blockade in lung cancer. Germline V gene data show CDR1 as MGHRA and CDR2 as YSYEKL. CDR3 size: 16 residues. With 4 bases clipped from V and 5 bases from J, the junction kept 10 bases outside the gene matches. A word on this clone: Its antigen remains unidentified.

Study-wide results and limits: There was expansion of tumor-derived TCR clones in blood after radiotherapy plus ipilimumab. It was early blood T cell clone dynamics, with interferon-beta, that reportedly best predicted response.

Some clones are missing from TCRdb's copy, which holds only in-frame ones; the method was immunoSEQ multiplex PCR. Among 50,000 to 70,000 clones listed, 77% were seen once. Sequenced material: peripheral blood, taken from a patient treated with radiotherapy plus ipilimumab. This TCR derives from a human donor with non-small cell lung cancer who had a partial response to radiotherapy plus ipilimumab. The V gene is TRBV4-1, the J gene TRBJ1-4; 7 bases are a match to TRBD1. CDR3 in amino acids: CASSLPAPTGNEKLFF. In DNA form, the CDR3 reads TGCGCCAGCAGCCTCCCAGCCCCGACAGGGAATGAAAAACTGTTTTTT.